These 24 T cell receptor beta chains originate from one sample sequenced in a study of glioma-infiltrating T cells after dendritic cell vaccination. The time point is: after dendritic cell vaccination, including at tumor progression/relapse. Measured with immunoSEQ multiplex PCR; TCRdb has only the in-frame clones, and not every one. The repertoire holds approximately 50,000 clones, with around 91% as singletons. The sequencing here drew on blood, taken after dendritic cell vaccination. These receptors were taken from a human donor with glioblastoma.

The CDR3, as DNA: TGTGCCAGCAGTTCACAGACCTACGAGCAGTACTTC. Encoded protein: CASSSQTYEQYF. The chain carries TRBV27 and TRBJ2-7; no reliable D call. There are 12 residues in the CDR3. Germline V gene sequence: CDR1 MNHEY, CDR2 SMNVEV (reference sequence). Trimming removed 4 bases at V and 2 bases at J, with 6 bases between.

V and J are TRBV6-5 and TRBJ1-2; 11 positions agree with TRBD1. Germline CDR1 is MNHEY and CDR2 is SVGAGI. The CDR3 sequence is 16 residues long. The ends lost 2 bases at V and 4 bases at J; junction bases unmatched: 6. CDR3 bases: TGTGCCAGCAGTTACCTCAGGACAGGGGGCAGCTATGGCTACACCTTC. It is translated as CASSYLRTGGSYGYTF.

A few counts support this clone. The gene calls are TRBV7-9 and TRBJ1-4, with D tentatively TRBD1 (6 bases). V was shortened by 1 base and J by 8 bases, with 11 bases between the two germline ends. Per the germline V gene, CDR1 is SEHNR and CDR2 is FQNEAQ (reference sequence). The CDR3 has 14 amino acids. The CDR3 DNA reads TGTGCCAGCAGCTTAGGGGGGCGTCGAGAAAAACTGTTTTTT. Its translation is CASSLGGRREKLFF. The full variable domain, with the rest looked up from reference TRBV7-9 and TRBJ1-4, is DTGVSQNPRHKITKRGQNVTFRCDPISEHNRLYWYRQTLGQGPEFLTYFQNEAQLEKSRLLSDRFSAERPKGSFSTLEIQRTEQGDSAMYLCASSLGGRREKLFFGSGTQLSVL.

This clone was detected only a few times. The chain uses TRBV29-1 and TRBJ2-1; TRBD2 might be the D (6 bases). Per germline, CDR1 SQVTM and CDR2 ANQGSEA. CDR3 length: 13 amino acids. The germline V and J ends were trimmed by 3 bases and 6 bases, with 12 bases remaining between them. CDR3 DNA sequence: TGCAGCGTTGATGGGGACTCCGGCAATGAGCAGTTCTTC. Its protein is CSVDGDSGNEQFF.

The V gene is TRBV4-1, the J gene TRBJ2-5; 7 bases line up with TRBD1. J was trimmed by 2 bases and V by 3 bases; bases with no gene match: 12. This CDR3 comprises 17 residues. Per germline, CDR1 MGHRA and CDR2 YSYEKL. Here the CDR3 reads CASSHYATGQRQETQYF. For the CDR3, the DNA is TGCGCCAGCAGCCATTACGCGACAGGGCAAAGGCAAGAGACCCAGTACTTC.

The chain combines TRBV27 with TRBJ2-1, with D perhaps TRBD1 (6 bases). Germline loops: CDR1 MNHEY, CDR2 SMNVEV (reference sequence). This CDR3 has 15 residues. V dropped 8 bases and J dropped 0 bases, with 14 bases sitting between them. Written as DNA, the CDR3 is TGTGCCAGCGGCGAACAGGGCAGCTCCTACAATGAGCAGTTCTTC. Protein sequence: CASGEQGSSYNEQFF.

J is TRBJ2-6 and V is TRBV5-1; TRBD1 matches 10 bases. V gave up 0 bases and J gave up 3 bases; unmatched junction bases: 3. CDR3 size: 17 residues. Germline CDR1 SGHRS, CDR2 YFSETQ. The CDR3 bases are TGCGCCAGCAGCTTGGGACAGGGGGCGGGTGGGGCCAACGTCCTGACTTTC. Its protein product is CASSLGQGAGGANVLTF.

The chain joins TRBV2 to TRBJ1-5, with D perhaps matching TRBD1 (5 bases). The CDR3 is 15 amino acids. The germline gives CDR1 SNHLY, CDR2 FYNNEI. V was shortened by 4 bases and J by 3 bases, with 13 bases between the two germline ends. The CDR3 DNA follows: TGTGCCAGCAGTGCCCCCGGGGGTCCCAATCAGCCCCAGCATTTT. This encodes CASSAPGGPNQPQHF.

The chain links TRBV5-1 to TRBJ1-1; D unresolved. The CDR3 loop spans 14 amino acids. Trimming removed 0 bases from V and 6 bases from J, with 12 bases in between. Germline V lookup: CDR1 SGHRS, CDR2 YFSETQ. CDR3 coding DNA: TGCGCCAGCAGCTTGGAAGGAGGAGCGCCTGAAGCTTTCTTT. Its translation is CASSLEGGAPEAFF.

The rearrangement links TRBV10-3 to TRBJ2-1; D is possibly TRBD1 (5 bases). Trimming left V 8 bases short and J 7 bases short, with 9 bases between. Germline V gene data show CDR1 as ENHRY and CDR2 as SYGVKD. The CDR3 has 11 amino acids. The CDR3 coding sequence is TGTGCCATCGGATACAGGAATGAGCAGTTCTTC. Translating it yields CAIGYRNEQFF.

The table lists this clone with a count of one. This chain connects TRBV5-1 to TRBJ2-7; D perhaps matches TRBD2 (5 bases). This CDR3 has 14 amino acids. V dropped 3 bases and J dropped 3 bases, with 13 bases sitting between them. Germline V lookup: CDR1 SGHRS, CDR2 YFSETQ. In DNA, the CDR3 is TGCGCCAGCAGCTGGGGTGACTACGGCTACGAGCAGTACTTC. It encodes CASSWGDYGYEQYF.

CDR3 sequence: CATTLPGANNQPQHF. CDR3 nucleotides: TGTGCCACCACCCTCCCAGGGGCGAACAATCAGCCCCAGCATTTT. The chain joins TRBV15 to TRBJ1-5; D perhaps matches TRBD1 (6 bases). V was trimmed by 7 bases and J by 3 bases, leaving 16 bases between them. This CDR3 comprises 15 residues. Looked up from germline, CDR1 is LNHNV and CDR2 is YYDKDF (reference sequence).

The CDR3 reads CASGDNSLLAGKGDQVNEQFF. Here the CDR3 DNA reads TGTGCCAGCGGAGATAATAGCTTACTAGCGGGAAAGGGGGACCAGGTAAATGAGCAGTTCTTC. The chain carries TRBV9 and TRBJ2-1; TRBD2 matches 10 bases. Germline trimming cut 7 bases from V and 7 bases from J; bases unmatched to any gene: 29. The CDR3 is 21 residues long. Per the germline V gene, CDR1 is SGDLS and CDR2 is YYNGEE.

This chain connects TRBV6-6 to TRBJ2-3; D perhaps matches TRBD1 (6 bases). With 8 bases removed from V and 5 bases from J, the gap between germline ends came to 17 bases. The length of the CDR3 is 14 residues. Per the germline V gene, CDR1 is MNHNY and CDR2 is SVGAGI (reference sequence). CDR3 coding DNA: TGTGCCAGCTGTTGGCCTAGCAGGGGAGATACGCAGTATTTT. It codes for CASCWPSRGDTQYF.

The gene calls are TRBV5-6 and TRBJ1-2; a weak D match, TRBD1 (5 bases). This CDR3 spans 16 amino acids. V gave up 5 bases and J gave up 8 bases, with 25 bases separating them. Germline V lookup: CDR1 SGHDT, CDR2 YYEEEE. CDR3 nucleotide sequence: TGTGCCAGCAGTTTGAAATTTGAGACAAGACAGCCCGGCTACACCTTC. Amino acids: CASSLKFETRQPGYTF.

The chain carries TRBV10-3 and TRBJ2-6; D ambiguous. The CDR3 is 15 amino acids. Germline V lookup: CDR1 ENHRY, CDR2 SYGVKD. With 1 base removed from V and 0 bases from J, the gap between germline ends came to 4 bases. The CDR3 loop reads CAISELASGANVLTF. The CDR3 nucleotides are TGTGCCATCAGTGAGTTGGCCTCTGGGGCCAACGTCCTGACTTTC.

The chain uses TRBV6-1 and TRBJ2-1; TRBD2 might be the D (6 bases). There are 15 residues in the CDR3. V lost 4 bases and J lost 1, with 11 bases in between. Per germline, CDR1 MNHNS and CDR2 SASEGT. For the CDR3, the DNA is TGTGCCAGCAGTGCGGAGGGGATATCCTACAATGAGCAGTTCTTC. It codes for CASSAEGISYNEQFF.

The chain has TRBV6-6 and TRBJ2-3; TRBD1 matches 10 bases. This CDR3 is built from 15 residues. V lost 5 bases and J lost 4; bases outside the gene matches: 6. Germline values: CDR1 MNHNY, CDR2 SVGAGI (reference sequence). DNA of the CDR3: TGTGCCAGCAGTAACCGGGACAGGGGTTCAGATACGCAGTATTTT. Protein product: CASSNRDRGSDTQYF.

The CDR3: CASSKGQAGSGNTIYF. CDR3 nucleotides: TGTGCCAGCAGTAAGGGTCAGGCGGGGAGTGGAAACACCATATATTTT. The rearrangement joins TRBV2 to TRBJ1-3; no definite D call. The V end lost 5 bases, the J end lost 3 bases, and 17 bases lay between the germline ends. The CDR3 spans 16 residues. CDR1 and CDR2 (germline): SNHLY, FYNNEI.

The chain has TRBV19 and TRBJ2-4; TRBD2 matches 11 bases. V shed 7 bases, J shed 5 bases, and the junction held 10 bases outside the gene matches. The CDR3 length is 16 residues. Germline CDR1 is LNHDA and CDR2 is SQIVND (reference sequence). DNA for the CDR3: TGTGCCAGTACCCTAGCGGGAGGCCCGGAGCAAAACATTCAGTACTTC. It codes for CASTLAGGPEQNIQYF.

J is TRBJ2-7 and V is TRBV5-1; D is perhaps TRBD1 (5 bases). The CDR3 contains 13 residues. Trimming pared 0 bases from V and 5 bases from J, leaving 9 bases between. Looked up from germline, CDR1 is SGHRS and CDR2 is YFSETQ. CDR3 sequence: CASSLGGGNEQYF. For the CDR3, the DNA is TGCGCCAGCAGCTTGGGGGGCGGCAACGAGCAGTACTTC.

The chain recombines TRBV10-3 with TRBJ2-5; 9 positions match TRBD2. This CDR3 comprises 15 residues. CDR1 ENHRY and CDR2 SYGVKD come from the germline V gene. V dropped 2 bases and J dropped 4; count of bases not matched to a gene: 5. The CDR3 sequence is CAISEGTSSGETQYF. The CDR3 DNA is TGTGCCATCAGTGAGGGGACTAGCTCTGGAGAGACCCAGTACTTC.

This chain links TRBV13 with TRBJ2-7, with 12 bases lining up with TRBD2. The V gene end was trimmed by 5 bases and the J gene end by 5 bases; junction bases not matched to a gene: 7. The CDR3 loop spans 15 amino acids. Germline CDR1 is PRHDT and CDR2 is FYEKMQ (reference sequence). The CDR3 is CASSAGLAGSNEQYF. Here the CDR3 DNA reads TGTGCCAGCAGCGCTGGACTAGCGGGATCCAACGAGCAGTACTTC.

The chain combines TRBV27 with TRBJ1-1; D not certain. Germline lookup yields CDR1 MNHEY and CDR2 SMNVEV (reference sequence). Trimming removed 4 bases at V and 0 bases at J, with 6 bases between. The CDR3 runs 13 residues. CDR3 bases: TGTGCCAGCAGTTCCACAGTGAACACTGAAGCTTTCTTT. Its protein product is CASSSTVNTEAFF.